The clone carrying this TCR beta chain was seen many times. The time point denotes: newly diagnosed GD, antithyroid drugs for less than 3 months. The TCR library was prepared using RNA isolated from PBMCs. The sample comes from a study of regulatory T cells in long-lasting Graves disease. Building of the TCR beta libraries involved iRepertoire HTBI primers and Arm-PCR of CDR3 regions. TCRdb itself ran the multiplex PCR reads through MiXCR, one entry per CDR3 protein. Of about 440,000 distinct CDR3 sequences listed, around 14% are singletons. The CDR3 contains 14 residues. Germline values: CDR1 MNHEY, CDR2 SVGAGI. V was clipped by 2 bases and J by 5 bases, with 12 bases between them. The data were also submitted as part of a second study, on T cells in Graves' hyperthyroidism and ophthalmopathy. Turning to that study: A first-round RT-PCR of the TCR CDR3 used the HTBI primer set. Stable hyperthyroidism was told apart from ophthalmopathy by a model built on 13 V-J features.

This TCR came from a woman in her 30s with Graves disease. This material consisted of peripheral blood mononuclear cells (PBMCs), taken at new diagnosis, from a patient treated with antithyroid drugs. The gene calls are TRBV6-5 and TRBJ2-5, with a possible D match to TRBD2 (6 bases). CDR3 bases: TGTGCCAGCAGTTACCCGGGACTTGAGGAGACCCAGTACTTC. Translating gives CASSYPGLEETQYF.